Detailed here is one T cell receptor beta chain. Its antigen is undetermined. This sample was taken from a study of T cell responses to AZD1222 COVID-19 vaccine. Whole-study results and caveats: Sampling captured repertoires only after the peak T cell response. Donors were largely white British and mainly female; clonal diversity was possibly underestimated. Seropositivity was recorded at baseline in only 5 or 6 AZD1222 recipients. Across spike, vaccine-associated CD4 TCRs were found, dominant at 160-218 and 743-854.

Repertoires were generated with immunoSEQ multiplex PCR, while TCRdb's copy carries only in-frame clones and drops some. The sample carries 140,000 to 150,000 clones, about 92% recorded once. The CDR3 extends over 11 amino acids. The germline gives CDR1 LNHDA, CDR2 SQIVND (reference sequence). V lost 2 bases to trimming and J lost 7 bases, with 2 bases between them. This TCR was recovered from an adult who received the AZD1222 COVID-19 vaccine. The genes are TRBV19 and TRBJ2-2; D is uncertain. The material sequenced was peripheral blood, taken 28 days after the second AZD1222 dose. For the CDR3, the DNA is TGTGCCAGTAGTATAAGCGGGGAGCTGTTTTTT. Its translation: CASSISGELFF. Complete variable domain (other parts from reference TRBV19 and TRBJ2-2): DGGITQSPKYLFRKEGQNVTLSCEQNLNHDAMYWYRQDPGQGLRLIYYSQIVNDFQKGDIAEGYSVSREKKESFPLTVTSAQKNPTAFYLCASSISGELFFGEGSRLTVL.